This TCR beta chain stems from a study of OX40 agonist ivuxolimab in advanced cancers. Across the study: Dose-escalation cases comprised hepatocellular carcinoma, melanoma, renal cell or head and neck cancer. The study's findings and limits: Part of the nonresponder group also had normalized T-cell clonal expansion that was low. The 0.1-3.0 mg/kg partial responders had among the lowest clonal expansion. CD4+ and CD8+ blood T cells expanded clonally by week 6 at 0.1 to 3.0 mg/kg.

The CDR3 runs 15 residues. Germline-derived CDR1 and CDR2 are LNHNV and YYDKDF (reference sequence). Trimming shortened V by 3 bases and J by 4 bases, and 13 bases separated the two germline ends. The repertoire was sequenced with immunoSEQ multiplex PCR; TCRdb's copy has only in-frame clones and lacks some. The sample has tens of thousands of clones; about 90% are singletons. This clone was recorded once. What it binds is unknown. V and J are TRBV15 and TRBJ2-1; D uncertain. This sequence originates from an adult with an advanced solid tumor such as melanoma, head and neck, liver or kidney cancer. The sequences come from CD4+ or CD8+ T cells sorted from blood, collected in a trial of the OX40 agonist ivuxolimab. The CDR3 reads CATSSGPSVYNEQFF. CDR3 coding DNA: TGTGCCACCAGCAGCGGCCCTAGTGTTTACAATGAGCAGTTCTTC.